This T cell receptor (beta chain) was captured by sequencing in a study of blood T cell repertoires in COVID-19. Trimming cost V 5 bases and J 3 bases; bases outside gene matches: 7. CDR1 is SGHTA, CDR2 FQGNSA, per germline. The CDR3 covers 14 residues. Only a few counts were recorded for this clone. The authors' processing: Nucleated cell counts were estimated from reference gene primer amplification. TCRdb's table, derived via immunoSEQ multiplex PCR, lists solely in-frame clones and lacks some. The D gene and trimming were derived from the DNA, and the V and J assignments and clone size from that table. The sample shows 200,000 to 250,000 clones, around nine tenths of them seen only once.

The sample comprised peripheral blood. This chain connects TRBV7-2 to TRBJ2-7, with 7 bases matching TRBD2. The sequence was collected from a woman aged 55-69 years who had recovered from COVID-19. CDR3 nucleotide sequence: TGTGCCAGCAGCCCATCAGCGGGGCGCTACGAGCAGTACTTC. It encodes CASSPSAGRYEQYF.